This TCR beta chain was identified in a study of radiotherapy plus CTLA-4 blockade in lung cancer. This clone appeared once. The antigen is unknown. General study points: Best predicting response, reportedly, were early blood T cell clone dynamics, with interferon-beta.

V trimming: 4 bases; J trimming: 8 bases; junction bases outside the gene matches: 1. CDR3 size: 14 residues. CDR1 and CDR2 (germline): WNHNN, SYGVQD (reference sequence). Repertoires were generated with immunoSEQ multiplex PCR, while TCRdb's copy carries only in-frame clones and drops some. The sample shows tens of thousands of clones, roughly 78% of them seen only once. Sequencing used peripheral blood, obtained from a patient treated with radiotherapy plus ipilimumab. This TCR was recovered from a human donor with non-small cell lung cancer that progressed on radiotherapy plus ipilimumab. This chain joins TRBV10-1 and TRBJ2-2; the match to TRBD2 covers 13 bases. Here the CDR3 reads CASSGLAGGGELFF. CDR3 in DNA: TGCGCCAGCAGTGGACTAGCGGGGGGAGGGGAGCTGTTTTTT.